This T cell receptor beta chain was sequenced for a study of CD8 T cells in Susac syndrome. Study findings and constraints: The authors acknowledged that their TCR sequencing and HLA analysis involved a relatively small number of individuals.

The CDR3 is 13 amino acids. The trim removed 6 bases at V and 4 bases at J, leaving 3 bases unmatched. There are a few counts of this clonotype. Its antigen is as yet unknown. The authors reverse transcribed roughly 0.5 to 1 ug RNA with random hexamers. TCR beta CDR3 was amplified by immunoSEQ multiplex PCR. This amplification extended across 54 Vbeta and 13 Jbeta segments. Using its own MiXCR run on the immunoSEQ multiplex PCR reads, TCRdb lists one record per CDR3 protein. The sample consists of roughly 220,000 distinct CDR3 sequences, 94% of them appearing once. The chain couples TRBV12-3 or TRBV12-4 to TRBJ1-1; 9 bases map to TRBD1. This receptor was obtained from a human donor with Susac syndrome. Specimen: CD4+ T cells from PBMCs. CDR3 DNA: TGTGCCAGCAGGCGACAGGGGGGCACTGAAGCTTTCTTT. Encoded protein: CASRRQGGTEAFF.